This T cell receptor beta chain derives from a study of shared clonotypes between healthy human individuals. Study outcomes and limitations: Sampling covered blood only; tissue repertoires likely differ.

A word on this clone: The antigen is unknown.

V was cut by 3 bases and J by 3 bases, with 12 bases left in between. Germline lookup yields CDR1 SGHAT and CDR2 FQNNGV. This CDR3 is 15 amino acids long. Naivety among CD8 cells was defined by CD45RO negativity and positive CCR7 selection, thereby excluding terminally differentiated effector memory CD45RA+ cells. The repertoire was sequenced with immunoSEQ multiplex PCR; TCRdb's copy has only in-frame clones and lacks some. The repertoire holds just over 2,000,000 clones, with approximately 94% as singletons. The clonotype was recovered from a man in his late teens or twenties in good health. Sequenced input: naive CD8+ T cells sorted from blood. V usage is TRBV11-2 and J usage is TRBJ2-1; perhaps TRBD1 as D (6 bases). The CDR3 DNA reads as TGTGCCAGCAGCTTCGTGACAGGAGGCTACAATGAGCAGTTCTTC. Residues: CASSFVTGGYNEQFF. Together with reference TRBV11-2 and TRBJ2-1, the CDR3 gives the full variable domain: EAGVAQSPRYKIIEKRQSVAFWCNPISGHATLYWYQQILGQGPKLLIQFQNNGVVDDSQLPKDRFSAERLKGVDSTLKIQPAKLEDSAVYLCASSFVTGGYNEQFFGPGTRLTVL.